These 21 T cell receptor beta chains came from one sample sequenced in a study of blood T cell repertoires in COVID-19. Repertoires were generated with immunoSEQ multiplex PCR, while TCRdb's copy carries only in-frame clones and drops some. Of around 400,000 clones listed, 83% are singletons. Sequencing was carried out using PBMCs or T cells enriched from blood (not recorded which). Every receptor here comes from a woman aged 45-65 years who had recovered from COVID-19.

The CDR3 coding sequence is TGTGCCAGCAGTTACGCAGGGGTGGATGGCACTGAAGCTTTCTTT. This encodes CASSYAGVDGTEAFF. V is TRBV6-5 and J is TRBJ1-1; D is perhaps TRBD1 (6 bases). CDR3 size: 15 residues. Germline CDR1 and CDR2: MNHEY and SVGAGI. V was cut by 2 bases and J by 4 bases, with 14 bases left in between.

Turning to this clone: At the DNA level, this CDR3 is encoded by other sequences in the same sample as well. V usage is TRBV19 and J usage is TRBJ1-6; 8 bases map to TRBD1. V lost 5 bases and J lost 6; bases outside the gene matches: 0. CDR1 is LNHDA and CDR2 is SQIVND in the germline V gene (reference sequence). This CDR3 spans 13 amino acids. CDR3 sequence reads: CASSGQGNSPLHF. The CDR3 DNA reads TGTGCCAGTAGTGGACAGGGTAATTCACCCCTCCACTTT. Filled out from reference TRBV19 and TRBJ1-6, the complete variable domain reads DGGITQSPKYLFRKEGQNVTLSCEQNLNHDAMYWYRQDPGQGLRLIYYSQIVNDFQKGDIAEGYSVSREKKESFPLTVTSAQKNPTAFYLCASSGQGNSPLHFGNGTRLTVT.

This chain joins TRBV5-1 and TRBJ1-1, with a weak D call TRBD1 (5 bases). CDR1 is SGHRS, CDR2 YFSETQ, per germline. V was pared by 6 bases and J by 4 bases, with 13 bases between. There are 13 residues in the CDR3. CDR3 sequence reads: CASTGPGSTEAFF. The CDR3 DNA sequence: TGCGCCAGCACAGGGCCAGGTAGCACTGAAGCTTTCTTT.

The V gene is TRBV5-1, the J gene TRBJ2-5; TRBD2 matches at 10 bases. The CDR3 has 15 amino acids. The germline CDR1 and CDR2 sequences are SGHRS and YFSETQ. The junction had 3 bases not matched to a gene; V was cut back by 0 bases and J by 4 bases. CDR3 sequence reads: CASSLELAGRETQYF. CDR3 nucleotide sequence: TGCGCCAGCAGCTTGGAACTAGCGGGGAGAGAGACCCAGTACTTC.

A remark on this clone: The same CDR3 can be traced to other DNA sequences in this sample. V is TRBV27 and J is TRBJ1-5; TRBD1 aligns across 8 bases. Germline V lookup: CDR1 MNHEY, CDR2 SMNVEV (reference sequence). V lost 2 bases to trimming and J lost 1 base; unmatched junction nucleotides: 4. There are 16 residues in the CDR3. This chain's CDR3 is CASSLQGAGSNQPQHF. CDR3 nucleotides: TGTGCCAGCAGTTTACAGGGGGCCGGGAGCAATCAGCCCCAGCATTTT.

The rearrangement joins TRBV7-9 to TRBJ1-1; tentative D call: TRBD1 (6 bases). Trimming stripped 0 bases from V and 6 bases from J, with 8 bases between. Germline values: CDR1 SEHNR, CDR2 FQNEAQ (reference sequence). The CDR3 covers 13 residues. In DNA, the CDR3 is TGTGCCAGCAGCTTAGCGGACAGATCTGAAGCTTTCTTT. Translated: CASSLADRSEAFF.

The genes are TRBV5-1 and TRBJ2-1; a weak D match, TRBD1 (6 bases). The CDR3 length is 15 residues. Germline-derived CDR1 and CDR2 are SGHRS and YFSETQ. Trimming removed 4 bases from V and 0 bases from J, with 11 bases in between. CDR3 bases: TGCGCCAGCAGCATACAGGGTGTCTCCTACAATGAGCAGTTCTTC. It codes for CASSIQGVSYNEQFF.

The chain recombines TRBV4-1 with TRBJ1-4; 7 nucleotides agree with TRBD1. This CDR3 has 19 amino acids. CDR1 and CDR2 (germline): MGHRA, YSYEKL. Trimming at V came to 4 bases and at J to 0 bases, leaving 14 bases not matched to a gene. This chain's CDR3 is CASSPRDRELLATNEKLFF. DNA for the CDR3: TGCGCCAGCAGCCCCCGGGACAGAGAACTACTTGCAACTAATGAAAAACTGTTTTTT.

V and J are TRBV27 and TRBJ1-5; D possibly corresponds to TRBD1 (5 bases). V was shortened by 7 bases and J by 0 bases, with 19 bases between the two germline ends. Per germline, CDR1 MNHEY and CDR2 SMNVEV (reference sequence). The CDR3 is 17 residues long. Here the CDR3 DNA reads TGTGCCAGCAATTTCGTCGGGGGAAAATATAGCAATCAGCCCCAGCATTTT. This translates into CASNFVGGKYSNQPQHF.

J is TRBJ2-6 and V is TRBV5-4, with 10 bases fitting TRBD1. Germline values: CDR1 SGHNT, CDR2 YYREEE (reference sequence). The CDR3 covers 16 residues. V was pared by 3 bases and J by 2 bases, with 2 bases of the junction left unmatched. The CDR3 DNA reads as TGTGCCAGCAGCTCGACAGGGGGCGCTGGGGCCAACGTCCTGACTTTC. This sequence encodes CASSSTGGAGANVLTF. Supplemented by reference TRBV5-4 and TRBJ2-6, the full variable domain reads ETGVTQSPTHLIKTRGQQVTLRCSSQSGHNTVSWYQQALGQGPQFIFQYYREEENGRGNFPPRFSGLQFPNYSSELNVNALELDDSALYLCASSSTGGAGANVLTFGAGSRLTVL.

This clone was recorded once. The genes are TRBV19 and TRBJ1-2; 7 bases are shared with TRBD1. Germline V lookup: CDR1 LNHDA, CDR2 SQIVND (reference sequence). Losses at the gene ends were 3 bases for V and 6 bases for J; bases not matched to a gene: 7. CDR3 length: 14 residues. CDR3 sequence: CASSMTGRIDGYTF. Here the CDR3 DNA reads TGTGCCAGTAGTATGACAGGGAGGATCGATGGCTACACCTTC. Together with reference TRBV19 and TRBJ1-2, the CDR3 gives the full variable domain: DGGITQSPKYLFRKEGQNVTLSCEQNLNHDAMYWYRQDPGQGLRLIYYSQIVNDFQKGDIAEGYSVSREKKESFPLTVTSAQKNPTAFYLCASSMTGRIDGYTFGSGTRLTVV.

The rearrangement links TRBV15 to TRBJ1-1, with D uncertain. The germline V gene encodes CDR1 LNHNV and CDR2 YYDKDF (reference sequence). V shed 0 bases and J shed 8 bases, with 16 bases lying between them. This CDR3 has 15 residues. CDR3 in DNA: TGTGCCACCAGCAGAGATCAGGATTGGGGAGTAGAAGCTTTCTTT. Protein product: CATSRDQDWGVEAFF.

This chain joins TRBV19 and TRBJ2-5; 10 nucleotides line up with TRBD1. Germline trimming cut 5 bases from V and 4 bases from J; bases unmatched to any gene: 10. CDR1 and CDR2 (germline): LNHDA, SQIVND (reference sequence). The CDR3 is 16 amino acids. CDR3 nucleotide sequence: TGTGCCAGTAGTCTTGAATCGACAGGGGGCTTAGAGACCCAGTACTTC. Translating gives CASSLESTGGLETQYF.

This chain joins TRBV6-5 and TRBJ2-7; 7 bases line up with TRBD2. V gave up 5 bases and J gave up 2 bases; unmatched junction bases: 3. Germline V gene lookup returns CDR1 MNHEY and CDR2 SVGAGI. The CDR3 consists of 13 residues. CDR3 loop: CASSRDYTYEQYF. CDR3 in DNA: TGTGCCAGCAGTCGGGACTATACCTACGAGCAGTACTTC.

The count of this clone is one. The V and J genes are TRBV11-3 and TRBJ1-1; a weak D match, TRBD1 (6 bases). Germline V gene lookup returns CDR1 SGHNT and CDR2 YENEEA. The length of the CDR3 is 13 residues. V was trimmed by 1 base and J by 8 bases, leaving 11 bases between them. CDR3 nucleotides: TGTGCCAGCAGCTTAGGACAGGCGAGAGAAGCTTTCTTT. This sequence encodes CASSLGQAREAFF.

The chain has TRBV2 and TRBJ2-1; 7 bases match TRBD2. The CDR3 spans 17 residues. The V gene end was trimmed by 2 bases and the J gene end by 5 bases; junction bases not matched to a gene: 12. The germline gives CDR1 SNHLY, CDR2 FYNNEI. CDR3 amino acids: CASSESGRAWGDNEQFF. Here the CDR3 DNA reads TGTGCCAGCAGTGAATCAGGGAGGGCATGGGGCGACAATGAGCAGTTCTTC.

This chain links TRBV6-5 with TRBJ2-7; D possibly corresponds to TRBD1 (6 bases). In germline, CDR1 is MNHEY, CDR2 SVGAGI. The CDR3 is 13 residues long. Trimming removed 9 bases from V and 2 bases from J, with 14 bases in between. The CDR3 is CASCRGSTYEQYF. CDR3 nucleotide sequence: TGTGCCAGTTGCAGGGGTTCAACCTACGAGCAGTACTTC.

The chain uses TRBV5-6 and TRBJ1-1; no reliable D call. Germline lookup yields CDR1 SGHDT and CDR2 YYEEEE. The CDR3 sequence is 12 residues long. V was clipped by 3 bases and J by 4 bases, with 7 bases between them. Written as DNA, the CDR3 is TGTGCCAGCAGCTCGTTACTCACTGAAGCTTTCTTT. The encoded protein is CASSSLLTEAFF.

The genes are TRBV19 and TRBJ1-5, with D perhaps matching TRBD1 (5 bases). The CDR3 is 16 residues long. Germline V gene sequence: CDR1 LNHDA, CDR2 SQIVND (reference sequence). Trimming pared 5 bases from V and 1 base from J, leaving 15 bases between. CDR3 sequence: CASSYRRGSSNQPQHF. In nucleotides, the CDR3 is TGTGCCAGTAGTTATAGGAGGGGTTCGAGCAATCAGCCCCAGCATTTT.

This clone was found once. The rearrangement links TRBV5-1 to TRBJ2-5; D ambiguous. This CDR3 has 14 residues. V gave up 2 bases and J gave up 3 bases, with 11 bases separating them. CDR1 and CDR2 from the germline V gene are SGHRS and YFSETQ. The CDR3 nucleotides read TGCGCCAGCAGCTTCCCCCAGATAAAAGAGACCCAGTACTTC. Amino acid sequence: CASSFPQIKETQYF. Based on the CDR3 plus reference TRBV5-1 and TRBJ2-5, the full variable domain is KAGVTQTPRYLIKTRGQQVTLSCSPISGHRSVSWYQQTPGQGLQFLFEYFSETQRNKGNFPGRFSGRQFSNSRSEMNVSTLELGDSALYLCASSFPQIKETQYFGPGTRLLVL.

This sequence joins TRBV10-3 and TRBJ2-1, with 8 bases matching TRBD1. V gave up 4 bases and J gave up 2 bases; unmatched junction bases: 1. CDR1 and CDR2 (germline): ENHRY, SYGVKD. The CDR3 consists of 14 residues. The CDR3 spells CAISVGQAYNEQFF. The CDR3 DNA reads TGTGCCATCAGTGTGGGACAGGCCTACAATGAGCAGTTCTTC.